Shown below are 31 T cell receptor beta chains from a single sample sequenced in a study of T cell responses to AZD1222 COVID-19 vaccine. The data were produced by immunoSEQ multiplex PCR, yet TCRdb's version contains in-frame clones alone and is incomplete. The sample includes over 130,000 clones, roughly 88% seen only once; the top ten take 1.6%. The material was peripheral blood, obtained 28 days after the second AZD1222 dose. The receptors originated from an adult who received the AZD1222 COVID-19 vaccine.

The chain has TRBV19 and TRBJ2-7; D possibly matches TRBD1 or TRBD2 (5 bases each). V was pared by 4 bases and J by 3 bases, with 10 bases between. The length of the CDR3 is 13 residues. The germline CDR1 and CDR2 sequences are LNHDA and SQIVND (reference sequence). CDR3 amino acids: CASSTGANYEQYV. For the CDR3, the DNA is TGTGCCAGTAGTACCGGGGCCAACTACGAGCAGTACGTC.

This chain uses TRBV7-2 with TRBJ1-2, with TRBD1 matching over 10 bases. Germline values: CDR1 SGHTA, CDR2 FQGNSA. The CDR3 totals 14 residues. The V segment lost 4 bases and the J segment 8 bases; nucleotides outside the gene matches: 7. The CDR3 bases are TGTGCCAGCAGCTCCTTGGACAGGGGGGTCGGCTACACCTTC. Translated: CASSSLDRGVGYTF.

V is TRBV29-1 and J is TRBJ2-1, with a tentative D call TRBD1 (5 bases). The CDR3 is made up of 12 amino acids. Germline CDR1 SQVTM, CDR2 ANQGSEA. The CDR3 DNA reads as TGCATCATTATTCAGGGATACAATGAGCAGTTCTTC. Encoded protein: CIIIQGYNEQFF.

In DNA form, the CDR3 reads TGTGCCAGTAGTATGGGAGGGGACTATGGCTACACCTTC. This sequence encodes CASSMGGDYGYTF. The rearrangement joins TRBV19 to TRBJ1-2; tentative D call: TRBD1 (5 bases). The CDR3 is 13 residues long. Deletions cut 3 bases from V and 3 bases from J, with 8 bases between. Germline CDR1 reads LNHDA; CDR2 reads SQIVND (reference sequence).

V gene TRBV29-1 combines with J gene TRBJ1-3; no clear D gene. This CDR3 has 13 residues. V was shortened by 7 bases and J by 0 bases, with 10 bases between the two germline ends. CDR1 and CDR2 (germline): SQVTM, ANQGSEA. The CDR3 region is CSGRLGSGNTIYF. CDR3 in DNA: TGCAGCGGACGACTTGGCTCTGGAAACACCATATATTTT.

The chain couples TRBV10-3 to TRBJ1-2; TRBD1 aligns across 11 bases. The germline CDR1 and CDR2 sequences are ENHRY and SYGVKD. The CDR3 loop spans 16 amino acids. After removal of 4 bases from V and 4 bases from J, the junction contained 8 bases not matched to a gene. As DNA, the CDR3 is TGTGCCATCAGTGCGACGGGACAGGGGGTTGGCTATGGCTACACCTTC. Translated, it gives CAISATGQGVGYGYTF.

The chain is built from TRBV6-6 and TRBJ1-3, with D tentatively TRBD1 (5 bases). CDR3 size: 16 residues. V lost 2 bases to trimming and J lost 2 bases, with 13 bases between them. CDR1 and CDR2 (germline): MNHNY, SVGAGI (reference sequence). Here the CDR3 DNA reads TGTGCCAGCAGTTACGACAGCCTAACGGCTGGAAACACCATATATTTT. This gives the protein CASSYDSLTAGNTIYF.

The chain is built from TRBV4-2 and TRBJ1-1, with D possibly TRBD1 on 6 matching bases. The length of the CDR3 is 16 residues. Germline assignment: CDR1 LGHNA and CDR2 YNFKEQ. With 0 bases removed from V and 6 bases from J, the gap between germline ends came to 17 bases. The CDR3 is CASSQEPQGFYSEAFF. The CDR3 DNA reads as TGTGCCAGCAGCCAAGAACCCCAGGGGTTTTACTCTGAAGCTTTCTTT.

Details on this clone: Additional DNA sequences in this sample encode the identical CDR3. V is TRBV15 and J is TRBJ1-4, with D possibly matching TRBD1 (5 bases). Germline values: CDR1 LNHNV, CDR2 YYDKDF (reference sequence). This CDR3 comprises 13 residues. The V gene lost 0 bases and the J gene lost 8 bases, with 7 bases spanning the gap. The CDR3 sequence is CATSRDQGEKLFF. Here the CDR3 DNA reads TGTGCCACCAGCAGAGACCAGGGAGAAAAACTGTTTTTT.

This chain joins TRBV9 and TRBJ1-2, with TRBD1 matching 7 bases. The CDR3 length is 19 residues. The germline gives CDR1 SGDLS, CDR2 YYNGEE. V lost 0 bases and J lost 0; bases outside the gene matches: 14. CDR3 sequence (DNA): TGTGCCAGCAGCGTAGTAGTACCGGGACAGCTCACGACTAACTATGGCTACACCTTC. This encodes CASSVVVPGQLTTNYGYTF.

The rearrangement links TRBV5-1 to TRBJ2-1; D assignment may be TRBD1 or TRBD2 (6 bases each). CDR3 length equals 16 residues. Per germline, CDR1 SGHRS and CDR2 YFSETQ. Between the trimmed V and J ends, which lost 7 bases and 8 bases, there was a span of 25 bases. CDR3 protein: CASGPGAAPPGDEQFF. Here the CDR3 DNA reads TGCGCCAGCGGACCGGGGGCAGCGCCCCCGGGGGATGAGCAGTTCTTC. The full variable domain, with the rest looked up from reference TRBV5-1 and TRBJ2-1, is KAGVTQTPRYLIKTRGQQVTLSCSPISGHRSVSWYQQTPGQGLQFLFEYFSETQRNKGNFPGRFSGRQFSNSRSEMNVSTLELGDSALYLCASGPGAAPPGDEQFFGPGTRLTVL.

The V call is TRBV27, the J call TRBJ2-7; D ambiguous. This CDR3 has 12 residues. CDR1 and CDR2 (germline): MNHEY, SMNVEV (reference sequence). V lost 5 bases and J 3 bases, leaving 8 bases between the germline ends. The CDR3 sequence: CASSICYYEQYV. The CDR3 DNA reads TGTGCCAGCAGTATCTGTTACTACGAGCAGTACGTC.

This clone occurred once. This chain uses TRBV2 with TRBJ1-1; TRBD1 agrees at 7 bases. The V gene end was trimmed by 11 bases and the J gene end by 6 bases; junction bases not matched to a gene: 15. CDR3 size: 14 residues. Looked up from germline, CDR1 is SNHLY and CDR2 is FYNNEI. The CDR3 sequence: CADKQGPREPEAFF. CDR3 coding DNA: TGTGCCGACAAACAGGGGCCCAGAGAGCCTGAAGCTTTCTTT. Full variable domain (outside the CDR3, taken from reference TRBV2 and TRBJ1-1): EPEVTQTPSHQVTQMGQEVILRCVPISNHLYFYWYRQILGQKVEFLVSFYNNEISEKSEIFDDQFSVERPDGSNFTLKIRSTKLEDSAMYFCADKQGPREPEAFFGQGTRLTVV.

The chain joins TRBV5-1 to TRBJ1-1; D is undetermined. The CDR3 extends over 13 amino acids. Trimming removed 8 bases at V and 4 bases at J, with 15 bases between. The germline V gene has CDR1 SGHRS and CDR2 YFSETQ. Written as DNA, the CDR3 is TGCGCCAGTAGGAAGAAGGGTGGCACTGAAGCTTTCTTT. Residues: CASRKKGGTEAFF.

This chain joins TRBV6-5 and TRBJ2-1; TRBD2 might be the D (5 bases). V lost 8 bases and J lost 0, with 8 bases in between. CDR3 length: 13 amino acids. The germline V gene has CDR1 MNHEY and CDR2 SVGAGI. The DNA of the CDR3 is TGTGCCAGCCAACTAGACTCCTACAATGAGCAGTTCTTC. Its translation: CASQLDSYNEQFF.

The CDR3 loop is CASSALAGGGDTQYF. The DNA for the CDR3 is TGTGCCAGTAGTGCCTTAGCGGGGGGCGGGGATACGCAGTATTTT. V usage is TRBV19 and J usage is TRBJ2-3; 10 bases align to TRBD2. Looked up from germline, CDR1 is LNHDA and CDR2 is SQIVND (reference sequence). Germline trimming cut 5 bases from V and 6 bases from J; bases unmatched to any gene: 8. The CDR3 has 15 residues. Complete variable domain (other parts from reference TRBV19 and TRBJ2-3): DGGITQSPKYLFRKEGQNVTLSCEQNLNHDAMYWYRQDPGQGLRLIYYSQIVNDFQKGDIAEGYSVSREKKESFPLTVTSAQKNPTAFYLCASSALAGGGDTQYFGPGTRLTVL.

The chain joins TRBV19 to TRBJ1-2, with a tentative D call TRBD1 (6 bases). V gave up 6 bases and J gave up 4 bases, with 18 bases separating them. Germline CDR1 and CDR2: LNHDA and SQIVND (reference sequence). This CDR3 is built from 15 residues. The CDR3 loop is CASRGTGIPFYGYTF. CDR3 coding DNA: TGTGCCAGTAGGGGAACAGGGATCCCCTTCTATGGCTACACCTTC.

The rearrangement links TRBV19 to TRBJ1-1; no definite D call. With 5 bases removed from V and 6 bases from J, the gap between germline ends came to 19 bases. This CDR3 is built from 15 residues. Per the germline V gene, CDR1 is LNHDA and CDR2 is SQIVND (reference sequence). The CDR3 loop reads CASSFLEGLGAEAFF. The CDR3 region has the DNA TGTGCCAGTAGTTTTCTTGAAGGGCTAGGCGCTGAAGCTTTCTTT.

The gene calls are TRBV3-1 (or the pseudogene TRBV3-2) and TRBJ1-1; D may be TRBD1 (6 bases). The CDR3 is made up of 16 amino acids. The V and J ends lost 4 bases and 7 bases respectively, with 22 bases between them. The germline V gene has CDR1 LGHDT and CDR2 YNNKEL (reference sequence). CDR3 in DNA: TGTGCCAGCAGCCCCCTCCCCCCCCAGGGGACCTATGAAGCTTTCTTT. This translates into CASSPLPPQGTYEAFF.

The chain recombines TRBV30 with TRBJ1-5, with 7 bases identical to TRBD1. The V gene end was trimmed by 1 base and the J gene end by 6 bases; junction bases not matched to a gene: 6. There are 14 residues in the CDR3. The germline CDR1 and CDR2 sequences are GTSNPN and SVGIG (reference sequence). CDR3 loop: CAWSAPQGGQPQHF. For the CDR3, the DNA is TGTGCCTGGAGTGCCCCCCAGGGGGGTCAGCCCCAGCATTTT. The variable domain in full, completed from reference TRBV30 and TRBJ1-5, reads SQTIHQWPATLVQPVGSPLSLECTVEGTSNPNLYWYRQAAGRGLQLLFYSVGIGQISSEVPQNLSASRPQDRQFILSSKKLLLSDSGFYLCAWSAPQGGQPQHFGDGTRLSIL.

This clone is a singleton in its sample. The J gene is TRBJ1-2, the V gene TRBV6-1; perhaps TRBD1 as D (5 bases). Trimming shortened V by 1 base and J by 6 bases, and 12 bases separated the two germline ends. Germline lookup yields CDR1 MNHNS and CDR2 SASEGT. This CDR3 contains 14 residues. The CDR3: CASSEGRGADGYTF. DNA of the CDR3: TGTGCCAGCAGTGAAGGCCGAGGGGCAGATGGCTACACCTTC.

This chain joins TRBV19 and TRBJ2-7; D is possibly TRBD1 (5 bases). Germline V gene data show CDR1 as LNHDA and CDR2 as SQIVND (reference sequence). The CDR3 contains 14 residues. Trimming took 3 bases from V and 2 from J, leaving 11 bases between them. CDR3: CASSISGPPYEQYF. As DNA, the CDR3 is TGTGCCAGTAGTATTTCAGGGCCCCCCTACGAGCAGTACTTC.

This sequence joins TRBV28 and TRBJ1-1, with D perhaps TRBD1 (5 bases). Germline loops: CDR1 MDHEN, CDR2 SYDVKM. This CDR3 has 14 amino acids. V shed 4 bases and J shed 4 bases, with 13 bases lying between them. CDR3 sequence reads: CASSWGAGGTEAFF. CDR3 bases: TGTGCCAGCAGTTGGGGTGCGGGGGGCACTGAAGCTTTCTTT.

This clone was found a few times. This chain joins TRBV24-1 and TRBJ1-4; D gene ambiguous. Germline V gene lookup returns CDR1 KGHDR and CDR2 SFDVKD. Between the trimmed V and J ends, which lost 4 bases and 8 bases, there was a span of 16 bases. CDR3 length: 15 residues. The CDR3 bases are TGTGCCACCAGTGACCTTAAGTCCGGGAGCGAAAAACTGTTTTTT. This codes for CATSDLKSGSEKLFF.

The V and J genes are TRBV3-1 (or the pseudogene TRBV3-2) and TRBJ1-2, with 9 bases that match TRBD1. The length of the CDR3 is 13 residues. Germline V lookup: CDR1 LGHDT, CDR2 YNNKEL (reference sequence). Trimming removed 4 bases from V and 8 bases from J; junction bases left unmatched: 5. In nucleotides, the CDR3 is TGTGCCAGCAGCCGGGGACAGGGAGGAGGCTACACCTTC. Protein sequence: CASSRGQGGGYTF.

This chain connects TRBV28 to TRBJ1-2, with D maybe TRBD1 (5 bases). Trimming pared 5 bases from V and 7 bases from J, leaving 17 bases between. The CDR3 loop spans 14 amino acids. Germline assignment: CDR1 MDHEN and CDR2 SYDVKM. CDR3 coding DNA: TGTGCCAGCAGTGACCAGGGTAGGGGCGGTGGCTACACCTTC. Protein: CASSDQGRGGGYTF.

The chain has TRBV28 and TRBJ2-5; D assignment may be TRBD1 or TRBD2 (5 bases each). Looked up from germline, CDR1 is MDHEN and CDR2 is SYDVKM. The CDR3 length is 14 residues. Between the trimmed V and J ends, which lost 5 bases and 11 bases, there was a span of 21 bases. In DNA form, the CDR3 reads TGTGCCAGCAGTACCCGGGACGGTACATATAATCAGTACTTC. It yields the protein CASSTRDGTYNQYF.

The rearrangement links TRBV4-1 to TRBJ1-3; D gene ambiguous. The CDR3 is made up of 17 amino acids. CDR1 and CDR2 from the germline V gene are MGHRA and YSYEKL. V was pared by 0 bases and J by 0 bases, with 12 bases between. The CDR3 here is CASSQEGQIRSGNTIYF. CDR3 sequence (DNA): TGCGCCAGCAGCCAAGAAGGCCAAATTCGCTCTGGAAACACCATATATTTT.

The J gene is TRBJ1-2, the V gene TRBV2; the D gene is possibly TRBD1 (5 bases). The CDR3 length is 12 residues. The V and J ends lost 4 bases and 8 bases respectively, with 11 bases between them. Looked up from germline, CDR1 is SNHLY and CDR2 is FYNNEI. CDR3 in DNA: TGTGCCAGCAGTGTAGGGGTTGCCGGCTACACCTTC. This sequence encodes CASSVGVAGYTF. Based on the CDR3 plus reference TRBV2 and TRBJ1-2, the full variable domain is EPEVTQTPSHQVTQMGQEVILRCVPISNHLYFYWYRQILGQKVEFLVSFYNNEISEKSEIFDDQFSVERPDGSNFTLKIRSTKLEDSAMYFCASSVGVAGYTFGSGTRLTVV.

CDR3 DNA sequence: TGTGCCTGGAGTCGGGGAGAGGGGATGGGTGGCTACACCTTC. It translates to CAWSRGEGMGGYTF. The chain uses TRBV30 and TRBJ1-2, with D possibly matching TRBD1 (5 bases). Deletions cut 2 bases from V and 7 bases from J, with 17 bases between. There are 14 residues in the CDR3. From germline, CDR1 is GTSNPN and CDR2 SVGIG (reference sequence).

The V call is TRBV7-2, the J call TRBJ1-5; no definite D call. The CDR3 sequence is 13 residues long. Germline-derived CDR1 and CDR2 are SGHTA and FQGNSA. Between the trimmed V and J ends, which lost 2 bases and 7 bases, there was a span of 9 bases. The CDR3 DNA is TGTGCCAGCAGCTTAAATTTCGCCCAGCCCCAGCATTTT. Protein sequence: CASSLNFAQPQHF.